These T cell receptor beta chains were read from a single sample in a study of regulatory T cells in long-lasting Graves disease. From the multiplex PCR reads, TCRdb called clonotypes with MiXCR, one entry per CDR3 protein. In the table there are approximately 350,000 distinct CDR3 sequences, around 11% of which are singletons. These data were likewise used in another study, on T cells in Graves' hyperthyroidism and ophthalmopathy.

Sequenced material: peripheral blood mononuclear cells (PBMCs), taken at new diagnosis, from a patient treated with antithyroid drugs. The receptors derive from a woman aged 18-30 years with Graves disease. Each CDR3 is given with its conserved first and last residue. A D gene is named only where the DNA matches it firmly. A clone size is listed for some rows: how often the clone was seen (once, few, many), or a class if it is expanded.

size: -; V: TRBV7-2; J: TRBJ2-2; D: TRBD2; CDR3: CASHTRAGGSGTGELFF; DNA: TGTGCCAGCCATACTCGGGCGGGGGGGTCTGGGACCGGGGAGCTGTTTTTT
size: -; V: TRBV18; J: TRBJ2-7; D: -; CDR3: CASSPTIGESTGEQYF; DNA: TGTGCCAGCTCACCTACGATCGGGGAGTCGACGGGGGAGCAGTACTTC
size: many; V: TRBV7-2; J: TRBJ2-1; D: TRBD1; CDR3: CASSSPQGERNEQFF; DNA: TGTGCCAGCAGCTCCCCCCAGGGGGAGAGGAATGAGCAGTTCTTC
size: few; V: TRBV2; J: TRBJ2-3; D: -; CDR3: CASSYDLGQFF; DNA: TGTGCCAGCAGTTATGACCTCGGCCAGTTTTTT
size: many; V: TRBV2; J: TRBJ1-1; D: -; CDR3: CASKGTRLNTEAFF; DNA: TGTGCCAGCAAAGGTACGCGACTCAACACTGAAGCTTTCTTT
size: many; V: TRBV28; J: TRBJ2-7; D: -; CDR3: CASSLGTIYEQYF; DNA: TGTGCCAGCAGTTTGGGGACCATCTACGAGCAGTACTTC
size: many; V: TRBV7-2; J: TRBJ2-1; D: TRBD2; CDR3: CASSLLPGLVNEQFF; DNA: TGTGCCAGCAGTTTATTGCCGGGACTAGTAAATGAGCAGTTCTTC
size: many; V: TRBV5-4; J: TRBJ1-5; D: -; CDR3: CASSPTPESQPQHF; DNA: TGTGCCAGCAGTCCTACACCGGAATCTCAGCCCCAGCATTTT
size: many; V: TRBV12-5; J: TRBJ1-1; D: -; CDR3: CASGSTKTEPMFRFSRNTEAFF; DNA: TGTGCTAGTGGTTCCACAAAAACTGAACCCATGTTTAGATTCTCCCGAAACACTGAAGCTTTCTTT
size: few; V: TRBV18; J: TRBJ2-1; D: -; CDR3: CASSLPAGEFKQFF; DNA: TGTGCCAGCTCACTTCCGGCTGGGGAGTTTAAGCAGTTCTTC
size: many; V: TRBV9; J: TRBJ1-1; D: TRBD1; CDR3: CASSVRTGSPTEAFF; DNA: TGTGCCAGCAGCGTCCGGACAGGGTCCCCCACTGAAGCTTTCTTT
size: many; V: TRBV6-5; J: TRBJ1-2; D: TRBD1; CDR3: CASSFTQGAGDYGYTF; DNA: TGTGCCAGCAGTTTCACACAGGGGGCAGGCGACTATGGCTACACCTTC
size: many; V: TRBV2; J: TRBJ2-4; D: -; CDR3: CASSDTGSPKILAKNIQYF; DNA: TGTGCCAGCAGTGACACGGGATCCCCAAAGATTCTAGCCAAAAACATTCAGTACTTC
size: many; V: TRBV20-1; J: TRBJ2-1; D: -; CDR3: CSARVASSYNEQFF; DNA: TGCAGTGCTAGAGTTGCTAGCTCTTACAATGAGCAGTTCTTC
size: few; V: TRBV12-3/TRBV12-4; J: TRBJ2-3; D: TRBD1; CDR3: CASSPPGTGNTDTQYF; DNA: TGTGCCAGCAGCCCACCCGGGACAGGGAACACAGATACGCAGTATTTT
size: many; V: TRBV4-1; J: TRBJ1-2; D: -; CDR3: CASSPHVSYGYTF; DNA: TGCGCCAGCAGCCCACACGTCTCTTATGGCTACACCTTC
size: many; V: TRBV5-1; J: TRBJ1-5; D: -; CDR3: CASSRVPTNQPQHF; DNA: TGCGCCAGCAGCCGGGTACCGACGAATCAGCCCCAGCATTTT
size: few; V: TRBV13; J: TRBJ1-1; D: -; CDR3: CASSHQNRQYEAFF; DNA: TGTGCCAGCAGCCATCAAAATAGACAGTATGAAGCTTTCTTT
size: few; V: TRBV20-1; J: TRBJ2-4; D: TRBD1; CDR3: CSARTGKKSIQYF; DNA: TGCAGTGCAAGGACAGGGAAGAAGAGCATTCAGTACTTC
size: many; V: TRBV6-1; J: TRBJ1-5; D: TRBD1; CDR3: CASSTARGYQPQHF; DNA: TGTGCCAGCAGCACGGCCAGGGGGTATCAGCCCCAGCATTTT
size: -; V: TRBV19; J: TRBJ1-1; D: -; CDR3: CASSIVGGTRNTEAFF; DNA: TGTGCCAGTAGTATAGTCGGGGGAACGAGGAACACTGAAGCTTTCTTT
size: many; V: TRBV12-5; J: TRBJ2-3; D: -; CDR3: CASGPGVGEDTQYF; DNA: TGTGCTAGTGGCCCTGGGGTCGGAGAAGATACGCAGTATTTT
size: many; V: TRBV20-1; J: TRBJ2-7; D: -; CDR3: CSARVGGRGYEQYF; DNA: TGCAGTGCTAGAGTCGGGGGTCGGGGCTACGAGCAGTACTTC
size: -; V: TRBV4-2; J: TRBJ2-1; D: TRBD2; CDR3: CASSQEGTSDEQFF; DNA: TGTGCCAGCAGCCAAGAAGGGACTAGCGATGAGCAGTTCTTC
size: -; V: TRBV19; J: TRBJ2-1; D: TRBD2; CDR3: CASSTGLANEQFF; DNA: TGTGCCAGTAGTACCGGACTAGCGAATGAGCAGTTCTTC
size: -; V: TRBV28; J: TRBJ2-3; D: -; CDR3: CASSRDQVTDTQYF; DNA: TGTGCCAGCAGCCGGGACCAAGTCACAGATACGCAGTATTTT
size: many; V: TRBV20-1; J: TRBJ2-1; D: TRBD2; CDR3: CSARDGRARANEQFF; DNA: TGCAGTGCTAGAGACGGGAGGGCCAGAGCGAATGAGCAGTTCTTC
size: many; V: TRBV28; J: TRBJ2-1; D: -; CDR3: CASSLERLPVYNEQFF; DNA: TGTGCCAGCAGTTTAGAGAGGCTCCCAGTCTACAATGAGCAGTTCTTC
size: many; V: TRBV7-9; J: TRBJ1-1; D: -; CDR3: CASSSTPGVNTEAFF; DNA: TGTGCCAGCAGCTCGACCCCAGGGGTGAACACTGAAGCTTTCTTT
size: many; V: TRBV3-1; J: TRBJ2-1; D: TRBD2; CDR3: CASSHPRTSGGPEQFF; DNA: TGTGCCAGCAGCCATCCAAGGACTAGCGGGGGACCCGAGCAGTTCTTC